This is a list of T cell receptor beta chains from one sample in a study of a mutant IDH1 vaccine in newly diagnosed glioma. TCRdb keeps only in-frame clones here, not all; method: immunoSEQ multiplex PCR. This sample has tens of thousands of clones, with approximately 84% found just once. Their cognate antigens are unknown. This material consisted of PBMCs, taken from a glioma patient whose treatment included an IDH1 peptide vaccine. The origin of the receptors is a man under 40 with glioma. The CDR3 runs from the conserved cysteine through the conserved F or W. The order of the fields is CDR3 protein, CDR3 DNA, D gene, J gene, clone size, V gene. D genes are given only for firm matches. Expanded clones get a size class; other rows say once, few or many, or leave the size out.

CDR3aa: CASSLKREASYEQYF
CDR3nt: TGTGCCAGCAGCTTGAAGCGGGAGGCTTCCTACGAGCAGTACTTC
d_gene: TRBD2
j_gene: TRBJ2-7
abundance: NA
v_gene: TRBV5-4

CDR3aa: CASSTTGELFF
CDR3nt: TGTGCCAGCAGTACCACCGGGGAGCTGTTTTTT
d_gene: NA
j_gene: TRBJ2-2
abundance: NA
v_gene: TRBV6-5

CDR3aa: CASSSGTRQYF
CDR3nt: TGTGCCAGCAGCTCAGGGACAAGGCAGTATTTT
d_gene: NA
j_gene: TRBJ2-3
abundance: NA
v_gene: TRBV7-2

CDR3aa: CASSALAGGNGEQFF
CDR3nt: TGTGCCAGCAGCGCACTAGCGGGAGGCAACGGTGAGCAGTTCTTC
d_gene: TRBD2
j_gene: TRBJ2-1
abundance: NA
v_gene: TRBV11-3

CDR3aa: CASSSSLSTDTQYF
CDR3nt: TGTGCCAGCAGCTCCTCCCTAAGCACAGATACGCAGTATTTT
d_gene: NA
j_gene: TRBJ2-3
abundance: NA
v_gene: TRBV7-9

CDR3aa: CASSKEGGWSQPQHF
CDR3nt: TGTGCCAGCAGCAAAGAAGGGGGCTGGAGTCAGCCCCAGCATTTT
d_gene: NA
j_gene: TRBJ1-5
abundance: NA
v_gene: TRBV21-1

CDR3aa: CASSVGHKNTEAFF
CDR3nt: TGTGCCAGCAGCGTAGGGCACAAGAACACTGAAGCTTTCTTT
d_gene: NA
j_gene: TRBJ1-1
abundance: few
v_gene: TRBV9

CDR3aa: CASSPQYGQETQYF
CDR3nt: TGTGCCAGCAGTCCCCAATACGGGCAAGAGACCCAGTACTTC
d_gene: NA
j_gene: TRBJ2-5
abundance: NA
v_gene: TRBV28

CDR3aa: CAWSVHGSNQPQHF
CDR3nt: TGTGCCTGGAGTGTACATGGTAGCAATCAGCCCCAGCATTTT
d_gene: NA
j_gene: TRBJ1-5
abundance: NA
v_gene: TRBV30

CDR3aa: CASSLDPEQETQYF
CDR3nt: TGCGCCAGCAGCTTGGACCCGGAGCAAGAGACCCAGTACTTC
d_gene: NA
j_gene: TRBJ2-5
abundance: once
v_gene: TRBV5-1

CDR3aa: CASSLTGPTEAFF
CDR3nt: TGCGCCAGCAGCCTGACAGGGCCCACTGAAGCTTTCTTT
d_gene: TRBD1
j_gene: TRBJ1-1
abundance: NA
v_gene: TRBV5-1

CDR3aa: CSVGRTSGRFGELFF
CDR3nt: TGCAGCGTTGGGCGGACTAGCGGGAGATTCGGGGAGCTGTTTTTT
d_gene: TRBD2
j_gene: TRBJ2-2
abundance: NA
v_gene: TRBV29-1

CDR3aa: CASSLNMGGTEAFF
CDR3nt: TGTGCCAGCAGCTTAAACATGGGAGGAACTGAAGCTTTCTTT
d_gene: NA
j_gene: TRBJ1-1
abundance: NA
v_gene: TRBV7-9

CDR3aa: CASTFVRLNTEAFF
CDR3nt: TGTGCCAGCACTTTCGTAAGGTTGAACACTGAAGCTTTCTTT
d_gene: NA
j_gene: TRBJ1-1
abundance: NA
v_gene: TRBV5-6

CDR3aa: CASSPRVRGAGNTIYF
CDR3nt: TGTGCCAGCAGCCCCCGAGTACGAGGGGCGGGAAACACCATATATTTT
d_gene: NA
j_gene: TRBJ1-3
abundance: NA
v_gene: TRBV11-2

CDR3aa: CASSRDFFSYEQYF
CDR3nt: TGTGCCAGTAGTCGGGACTTTTTCTCCTACGAGCAGTACTTC
d_gene: NA
j_gene: TRBJ2-7
abundance: NA
v_gene: TRBV19

CDR3aa: CASSPLGPSYEQYF
CDR3nt: TGTGCCAGCAGTCCTCTGGGGCCCTCCTACGAGCAGTACTTC
d_gene: NA
j_gene: TRBJ2-7
abundance: NA
v_gene: TRBV6-5

CDR3aa: CASSLVRLAGGPSYEQYF
CDR3nt: TGTGCCAGCAGCTTAGTACGACTAGCGGGGGGCCCGTCCTACGAGCAGTACTTC
d_gene: TRBD2
j_gene: TRBJ2-7
abundance: NA
v_gene: TRBV7-2

CDR3aa: CATSRDVSKPTNEKLFF
CDR3nt: TGTGCCACCAGCAGAGATGTGAGCAAACCAACTAATGAAAAACTGTTTTTT
d_gene: NA
j_gene: TRBJ1-4
abundance: NA
v_gene: TRBV15

CDR3aa: CASSLPPTDEAFF
CDR3nt: TGTGCCAGCAGCTTACCCCCGACAGATGAAGCTTTCTTT
d_gene: NA
j_gene: TRBJ1-1
abundance: NA
v_gene: TRBV7-4

CDR3aa: CASREQDSDYGYTF
CDR3nt: TGTGCCAGTAGAGAACAAGACAGTGACTATGGCTACACCTTC
d_gene: NA
j_gene: TRBJ1-2
abundance: NA
v_gene: TRBV19

CDR3aa: CASSLRGRGQETQYF
CDR3nt: TGCGCCAGCAGCTTAAGGGGGAGGGGCCAGGAGACCCAGTACTTC
d_gene: NA
j_gene: TRBJ2-5
abundance: NA
v_gene: TRBV5-1

CDR3aa: CASTDGFNSNQPQHF
CDR3nt: TGTGCCAGTACCGACGGATTTAATAGCAATCAGCCCCAGCATTTT
d_gene: NA
j_gene: TRBJ1-5
abundance: NA
v_gene: TRBV19

CDR3aa: CASSLKREASYEQYF
CDR3nt: TGTGCCAGCAGCTTGAAGCGGGAGGCTTCCTACGAGCAGTACTTC
d_gene: TRBD2
j_gene: TRBJ2-7
abundance: once
v_gene: TRBV5-4

CDR3aa: CATSISRDGGQNEQFF
CDR3nt: TGTGCCACCAGCATATCCCGGGACGGCGGCCAAAATGAGCAGTTCTTC
d_gene: NA
j_gene: TRBJ2-1
abundance: NA
v_gene: TRBV15

CDR3aa: CASSWGTNTGELFF
CDR3nt: TGTGCCAGCAGTTGGGGGACCAACACCGGGGAGCTGTTTTTT
d_gene: NA
j_gene: TRBJ2-2
abundance: few
v_gene: TRBV6-1

CDR3aa: CASRFRDILSDTQYF
CDR3nt: TGTGCCAGTAGATTCCGGGACATCCTATCAGATACGCAGTATTTT
d_gene: NA
j_gene: TRBJ2-3
abundance: NA
v_gene: TRBV19

CDR3aa: CAWRGPVNTEAFF
CDR3nt: TGTGCCTGGAGGGGGCCAGTGAACACTGAAGCTTTCTTT
d_gene: NA
j_gene: TRBJ1-1
abundance: NA
v_gene: TRBV30

CDR3aa: CASSQVLRNRDYGYTF
CDR3nt: TGCGCCAGCAGCCAAGTGTTAAGGAACCGGGACTATGGCTACACCTTC
d_gene: NA
j_gene: TRBJ1-2
abundance: NA
v_gene: TRBV4-3

CDR3aa: CASRGVINSPLHF
CDR3nt: TGTGCCAGCAGGGGAGTGATCAATTCACCCCTCCACTTT
d_gene: NA
j_gene: TRBJ1-6
abundance: NA
v_gene: TRBV7-2

CDR3aa: CASSLLAALYEQYF
CDR3nt: TGTGCCAGCAGTTTACTAGCGGCCCTCTACGAGCAGTACTTC
d_gene: TRBD2
j_gene: TRBJ2-7
abundance: NA
v_gene: TRBV28

CDR3aa: CASSQGVGTEAFF
CDR3nt: TGCGCCAGCAGTCAGGGGGTTGGCACTGAAGCTTTCTTT
d_gene: TRBD1
j_gene: TRBJ1-1
abundance: NA
v_gene: TRBV5-1

CDR3aa: CASSLGRVNGYTF
CDR3nt: TGCGCCAGCAGCTTGGGCCGAGTTAATGGCTACACCTTC
d_gene: NA
j_gene: TRBJ1-2
abundance: NA
v_gene: TRBV5-1

CDR3aa: CASSLRQGTYNEQFF
CDR3nt: TGTGCCAGCAGCTTACGACAGGGGACCTACAATGAGCAGTTCTTC
d_gene: TRBD1
j_gene: TRBJ2-1
abundance: NA
v_gene: TRBV7-3

CDR3aa: CASSPQGVVNEKLFF
CDR3nt: TGTGCCAGCAGCCCCCAAGGTGTAGTTAATGAAAAACTGTTTTTT
d_gene: NA
j_gene: TRBJ1-4
abundance: NA
v_gene: TRBV11-2

CDR3aa: CASSLDRGDGYTF
CDR3nt: TGCGCCAGCAGCCTGGACAGGGGTGATGGCTACACCTTC
d_gene: TRBD1
j_gene: TRBJ1-2
abundance: NA
v_gene: TRBV4-1

CDR3aa: CASSENRELFF
CDR3nt: TGTGCCAGCAGTGAAAACCGGGAGCTGTTTTTT
d_gene: NA
j_gene: TRBJ2-2
abundance: NA
v_gene: TRBV6-1

CDR3aa: CALVERARDHEQYF
CDR3nt: TGTGCCCTCGTGGAGAGGGCGAGGGATCACGAGCAGTACTTC
d_gene: NA
j_gene: TRBJ2-7
abundance: NA
v_gene: TRBV21-1

CDR3aa: CASSQDRLAETQYF
CDR3nt: TGTGCCAGCAGCCAAGATCGCCTAGCGGAGACCCAGTACTTC
d_gene: NA
j_gene: TRBJ2-5
abundance: NA
v_gene: TRBV4-2

CDR3aa: CASSTKGTAIFRDGELFF
CDR3nt: TGTGCCAGCAGTACGAAGGGGACAGCGATTTTCAGGGACGGGGAGCTGTTTTTT
d_gene: TRBD1
j_gene: TRBJ2-2
abundance: NA
v_gene: TRBV28

CDR3aa: CASRQGLVNTGELFF
CDR3nt: TGTGCCAGCAGACAGGGACTAGTTAACACCGGGGAGCTGTTTTTT
d_gene: TRBD2
j_gene: TRBJ2-2
abundance: once
v_gene: TRBV6-5

CDR3aa: CASSLGATNEKLFF
CDR3nt: TGTGCCAGCAGCTTGGGGGCAACTAATGAAAAACTGTTTTTT
d_gene: NA
j_gene: TRBJ1-4
abundance: NA
v_gene: TRBV5-6

CDR3aa: CASSWGQVYTGELFF
CDR3nt: TGTGCCAGCAGTTGGGGACAGGTCTACACCGGGGAGCTGTTTTTT
d_gene: TRBD1
j_gene: TRBJ2-2
abundance: NA
v_gene: TRBV2

CDR3aa: CASSQQGEQYF
CDR3nt: TGTGCCAGCAGCCAGCAGGGTGAGCAGTACTTC
d_gene: NA
j_gene: TRBJ2-7
abundance: NA
v_gene: TRBV5-6

CDR3aa: CASSLGGGQGMLEAFF
CDR3nt: TGTGCCAGCAGCTTAGGGGGGGGACAGGGGATGCTTGAAGCTTTCTTT
d_gene: TRBD1
j_gene: TRBJ1-1
abundance: NA
v_gene: TRBV7-2

CDR3aa: CASSSQQGTEAFF
CDR3nt: TGTGCCAGCAGCTCGCAACAGGGCACTGAAGCTTTCTTT
d_gene: NA
j_gene: TRBJ1-1
abundance: NA
v_gene: TRBV7-9

CDR3aa: CASSPLQGRTDTQYF
CDR3nt: TGTGCCAGCTCACCACTCCAGGGGCGGACAGATACGCAGTATTTT
d_gene: NA
j_gene: TRBJ2-3
abundance: once
v_gene: TRBV18

CDR3aa: CASSQSRTGYNEKLFF
CDR3nt: TGCGCCAGCAGCCAATCCCGGACAGGCTATAATGAAAAACTGTTTTTT
d_gene: TRBD1
j_gene: TRBJ1-4
abundance: NA
v_gene: TRBV4-3

CDR3aa: CASSMRDYLSSYEQYF
CDR3nt: TGTGCCAGTAGTATGAGGGACTACCTGAGCTCCTACGAGCAGTACTTC
d_gene: TRBD2
j_gene: TRBJ2-7
abundance: once
v_gene: TRBV19

CDR3aa: CASSSTNSPLHF
CDR3nt: TGTGCCAGCTCTTCGACTAATTCACCCCTCCACTTT
d_gene: NA
j_gene: TRBJ1-6
abundance: once
v_gene: TRBV7-9

CDR3aa: CASSVEPSTGNYGYTF
CDR3nt: TGTGCCAGCAGCGTGGAGCCCTCGACAGGGAACTATGGCTACACCTTC
d_gene: TRBD1
j_gene: TRBJ1-2
abundance: NA
v_gene: TRBV9

CDR3aa: CATSGIGQGRNTEAFF
CDR3nt: TGTGCCACCAGCGGGATTGGACAGGGTAGGAACACTGAAGCTTTCTTT
d_gene: TRBD1
j_gene: TRBJ1-1
abundance: NA
v_gene: TRBV15

CDR3aa: CASSKAGGVCTGELFF
CDR3nt: TGTGCCAGCAGCAAAGCTGGGGGGGTCTGCACCGGGGAGCTGTTTTTT
d_gene: NA
j_gene: TRBJ2-2
abundance: once
v_gene: TRBV21-1

CDR3aa: CASSPEDRVDTEAFF
CDR3nt: TGTGCCAGTAGCCCTGAGGACAGGGTGGACACTGAAGCTTTCTTT
d_gene: TRBD1
j_gene: TRBJ1-1
abundance: NA
v_gene: TRBV19

CDR3aa: CASSSTGRTEAFF
CDR3nt: TGTGCCAGCAGCTCGACAGGGCGGACTGAAGCTTTCTTT
d_gene: TRBD1
j_gene: TRBJ1-1
abundance: few
v_gene: TRBV5-4